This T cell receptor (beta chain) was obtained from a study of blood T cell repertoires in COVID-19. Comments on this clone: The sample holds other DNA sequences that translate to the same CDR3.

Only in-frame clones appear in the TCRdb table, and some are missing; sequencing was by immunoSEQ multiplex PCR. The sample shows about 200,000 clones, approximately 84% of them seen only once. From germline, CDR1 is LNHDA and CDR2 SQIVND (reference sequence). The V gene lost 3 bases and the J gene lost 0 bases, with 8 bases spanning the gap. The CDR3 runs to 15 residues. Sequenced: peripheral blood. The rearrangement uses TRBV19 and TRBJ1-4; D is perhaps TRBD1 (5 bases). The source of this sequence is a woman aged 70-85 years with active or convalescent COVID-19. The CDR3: CASSIGGATNEKLFF. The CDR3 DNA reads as TGTGCCAGTAGTATTGGGGGGGCAACTAATGAAAAACTGTTTTTT.